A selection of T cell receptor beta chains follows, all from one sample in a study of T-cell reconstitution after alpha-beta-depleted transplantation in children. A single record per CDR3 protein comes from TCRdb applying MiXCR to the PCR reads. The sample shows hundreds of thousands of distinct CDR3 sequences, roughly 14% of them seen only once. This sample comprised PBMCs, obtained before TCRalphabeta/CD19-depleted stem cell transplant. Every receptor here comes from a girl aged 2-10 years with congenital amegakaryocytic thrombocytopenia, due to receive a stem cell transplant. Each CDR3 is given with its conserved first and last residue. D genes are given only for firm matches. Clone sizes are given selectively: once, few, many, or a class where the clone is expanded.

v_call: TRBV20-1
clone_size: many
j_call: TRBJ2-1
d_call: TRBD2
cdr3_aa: CSARGGPVSGRVYNEQFF
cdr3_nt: TGCAGTGCTAGAGGCGGGCCCGTTAGCGGGAGGGTCTACAATGAGCAGTTCTTC

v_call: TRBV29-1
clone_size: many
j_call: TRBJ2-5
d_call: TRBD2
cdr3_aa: CSVENWPGSGLAVQETQYF
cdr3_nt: TGCAGCGTTGAAAATTGGCCAGGCTCAGGACTAGCGGTCCAAGAGACCCAGTACTTC

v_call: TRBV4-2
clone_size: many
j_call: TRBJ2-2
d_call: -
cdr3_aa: CASSHTNGELFF
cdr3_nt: TGTGCCAGCAGCCATACGAACGGGGAGCTGTTTTTT

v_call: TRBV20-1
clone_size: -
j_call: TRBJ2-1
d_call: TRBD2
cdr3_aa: CSARGLAAVNEQFF
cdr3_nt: TGCAGTGCTAGAGGGCTAGCGGCTGTCAATGAGCAGTTCTTC

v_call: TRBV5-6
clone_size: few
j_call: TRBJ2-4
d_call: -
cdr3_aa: CASSPWHDTTDIQYF
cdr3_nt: TGTGCCAGCAGCCCGTGGCACGACACGACGGACATTCAGTACTTC

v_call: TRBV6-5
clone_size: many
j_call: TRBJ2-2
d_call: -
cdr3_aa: CASSWDIDTGELFF
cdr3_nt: TGTGCCAGCAGTTGGGATATTGACACCGGGGAGCTGTTTTTT

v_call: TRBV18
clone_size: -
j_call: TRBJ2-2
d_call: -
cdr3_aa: CASSPNEARRGTGELFF
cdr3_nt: TGTGCCAGCTCACCAAATGAAGCCCGCCGGGGCACCGGGGAGCTGTTTTTT

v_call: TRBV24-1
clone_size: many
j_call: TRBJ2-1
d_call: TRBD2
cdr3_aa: CATRLAGVNYNEQFF
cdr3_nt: TGTGCCACCAGATTAGCGGGAGTGAACTACAATGAGCAGTTCTTC

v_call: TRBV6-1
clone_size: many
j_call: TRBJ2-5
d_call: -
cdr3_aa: CASSDLETQYF
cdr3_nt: TGTGCCAGCAGTGATTTGGAGACCCAGTACTTC

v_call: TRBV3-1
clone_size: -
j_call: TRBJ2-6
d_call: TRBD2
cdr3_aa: CASTLGGAGANVLTF
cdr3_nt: TGTGCCAGCACCCTGGGAGGGGCTGGGGCCAACGTCCTGACTTTC

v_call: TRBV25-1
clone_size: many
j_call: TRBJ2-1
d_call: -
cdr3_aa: CASSERSGQSGGNEQFF
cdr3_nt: TGTGCCAGCAGTGAAAGGAGCGGACAGAGTGGGGGCAATGAGCAGTTCTTC

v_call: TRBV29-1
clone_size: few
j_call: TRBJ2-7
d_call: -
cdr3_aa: CSVTPPGRHYEQYF
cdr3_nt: TGCAGCGTCACACCCCCGGGACGGCACTACGAGCAGTACTTC

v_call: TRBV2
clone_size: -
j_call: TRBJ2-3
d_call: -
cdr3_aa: CASSAEDGNTDTQYF
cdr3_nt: TGTGCCAGCTCAGCGGAGGACGGGAACACTGATACGCAGTATTTT

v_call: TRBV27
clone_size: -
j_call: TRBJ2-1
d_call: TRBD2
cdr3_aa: CASRLAVVPYNEQFF
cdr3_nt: TGTGCCAGCAGACTAGCGGTAGTCCCTTACAATGAGCAGTTCTTC

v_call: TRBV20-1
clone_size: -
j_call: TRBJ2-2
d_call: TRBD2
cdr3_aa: CSARATSGPGELFF
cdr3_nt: TGCAGTGCTAGAGCTACTAGCGGGCCCGGGGAGCTGTTTTTT

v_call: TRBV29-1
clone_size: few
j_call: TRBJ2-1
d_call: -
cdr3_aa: CSVDGRGGVIEQFF
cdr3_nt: TGCAGCGTTGATGGCAGGGGCGGGGTGATCGAGCAGTTCTTC

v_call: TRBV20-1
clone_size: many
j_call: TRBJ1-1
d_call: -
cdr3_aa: CSATRSMNTEAFF
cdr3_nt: TGCAGTGCTACCCGTTCCATGAACACTGAAGCTTTCTTT

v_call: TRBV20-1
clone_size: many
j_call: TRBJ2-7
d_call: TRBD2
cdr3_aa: CSASTGLARNEQYF
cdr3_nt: TGCAGTGCTAGTACGGGACTAGCGAGGAACGAGCAGTACTTC

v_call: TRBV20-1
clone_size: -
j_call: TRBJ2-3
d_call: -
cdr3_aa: CSARVGVGTASRDTQYF
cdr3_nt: TGCAGTGCTAGAGTGGGCGTGGGGACTGCGAGTCGCGATACGCAGTATTTT

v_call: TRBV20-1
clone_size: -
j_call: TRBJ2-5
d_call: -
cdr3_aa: CSARTDQETQYF
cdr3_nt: TGCAGTGCTAGAACAGACCAAGAGACCCAGTACTTC

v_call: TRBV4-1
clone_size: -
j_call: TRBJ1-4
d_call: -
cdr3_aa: CASSQVNARNEKLFF
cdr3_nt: TGCGCCAGCAGCCAAGTTAACGCCCGAAATGAAAAACTGTTTTTT

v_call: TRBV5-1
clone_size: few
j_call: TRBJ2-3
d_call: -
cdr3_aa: CASSALGQAGASTDTQYF
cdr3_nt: TGCGCCAGCAGCGCCTTGGGACAGGCGGGGGCTAGCACAGATACGCAGTATTTT

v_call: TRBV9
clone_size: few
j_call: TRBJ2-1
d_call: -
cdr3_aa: CASSVWGGSYNEQFF
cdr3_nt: TGTGCCAGCAGCGTATGGGGCGGCTCCTACAATGAGCAGTTCTTC

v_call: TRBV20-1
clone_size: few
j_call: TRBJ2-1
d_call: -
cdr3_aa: CSARVPQGFGQFF
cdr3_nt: TGCAGTGCTAGGGTACCCCAAGGATTTGGGCAGTTCTTC